Reported below is one T cell receptor beta chain. The antigen remains undetermined. The CDR3 has 15 residues. Germline V gene lookup returns CDR1 SEHNR and CDR2 FQNEAQ (reference sequence). V was shortened by 0 bases and J by 5 bases, with 13 bases between the two germline ends. These data belong to a study of cytomegalovirus exposure and HLA in healthy donors. PCR employed 60 Vbeta and 13 Jbeta primers. Sequenced by immunoSEQ multiplex PCR; TCRdb stores in-frame clones only, minus some. The repertoire holds roughly 180,000 clones, with about 80% as singletons. Findings of the study overall: In an earlier analysis, most TCR beta V segments were productive about 87% or about 30% of the time. Accurate prediction of most subjects' HLA-A and HLA-B alleles from TCR beta sequences was reported. Later work associated 16,951 TCR beta sequences with HLA alleles at 0.05 false discovery rate.

The sequenced sample consisted of PBMCs. The origin of this receptor is a young man in good health and CMV-seronegative. This rearrangement joins TRBV7-9 to TRBJ1-2; unclear D gene. CDR3 residues: CASSLASGTGYGYTF. In DNA, the CDR3 is TGTGCCAGCAGCTTAGCGTCAGGTACTGGGTATGGCTACACCTTC.